This T cell receptor (beta chain) was sequenced for a study of control samples from healthy donors and cancer patients. Repertoires were generated with immunoSEQ multiplex PCR, while TCRdb's copy carries only in-frame clones and drops some. The sample lists about 170,000 clones, over 85% occurring once. The germline CDR1 and CDR2 sequences are MNHEY and SVGAGI. The CDR3 is 15 residues long. With 6 bases removed from V and 3 bases from J, the gap between germline ends came to 16 bases. This sequence originates from a young man in good health. The sequencing input was blood. This chain joins TRBV6-5 and TRBJ2-3, with TRBD2 as a possible D gene (5 bases). The chain's CDR3 is CASSAAGDWTDTQYF. Written as DNA, the CDR3 is TGTGCCAGCAGCGCCGCCGGGGATTGGACAGATACGCAGTATTTT.